This T cell receptor beta chain was found in a study of blood T cell repertoires in COVID-19. In the study overall: COVID-19 samples, acute and convalescent, were from the United States, Italy and Spain. PBMCs, B-cell-depleted T cells, or T cells were the source of the cDNA or gDNA that made up the material.

In the original processing: It was from reference gene primer amplification that nucleated cell counts were estimated. TCRdb's copy holds only in-frame clones and misses some; the assay was immunoSEQ multiplex PCR. The V and J calls and clone size come from that table; D and trimming were worked out from the DNA. This table holds about 200,000 clones, 87% found once. The sample taken for sequencing was peripheral blood. The receptor was isolated from a man aged 55 to 69 with active or convalescent COVID-19.

DNA of the CDR3: TGCACCAGCGCTTCGACAGGGCGAAGGACCGGGGAGCTGTTTTTT. Protein: CTSASTGRRTGELFF. The chain recombines TRBV1 with TRBJ2-2; the D call TRBD1 from the table was never checked on the DNA. TRBV1 corresponds to a pseudogene. This CDR3 has 15 amino acids.